This T cell receptor beta chain was sequenced during a study of CD8 T cells in ankylosing spondylitis (dated by TCRdb to the late 2010s). Background for the entire study: T cell receptor beta repertoires were profiled in healthy donors and ankylosing spondylitis patients so that disease-linked TCR variants could be found. The whole study cohort included 108 healthy donors and 25 ankylosing spondylitis patients. Peripheral blood was sampled, and synovial fluid was also collected from ankylosing spondylitis patients.

At the junction V is shortened by 6 bases and J by 4 bases, with 9 bases in between. From the germline V gene, CDR1 is SNHLY and CDR2 is FYNNEI. The CDR3 goes from the cysteine to the phenylalanine over 13 residues. Only the CDR3 DNA is retained, 39 bases long and in frame from the first base. Paper-wide results and their limitations: Some motif variants had previously been reported in the synovial fluid and blood of reactive arthritis patients, which suggests shared mechanisms of disease initiation. A CD8+ phenotype was shown by the disease-linked clones, which were found at relatively low frequencies in peripheral blood. A TCR beta motif of about 8 highly homologous amino acid variants appeared characteristic of blood from ankylosing spondylitis patients. According to the report, matched synovial fluid samples from ankylosing spondylitis patients were significantly enriched for the disease-linked clones.

This clonotype occurred many times. The antigen it recognizes is unknown. Base quality data are lacking; no much larger clone is found one base away. Instrument on record: Illumina HiSeq 2500. Quantitative 5'-RACE with molecular barcodes was the method used to prepare the TCR beta libraries. The original methods were these. Disease-linked TCR variants were identified with a new computational method built on a probabilistic model of VDJ rearrangement. TCRdb reanalyzed the raw reads on its own, using fastp at Q25 for trimming and MiXCR for clone calling, and kept in-frame beta chains. Here each entry gathers all rows of one CDR3 protein and keeps the most common genes and DNA. These V and J calls originate from TCRdb's pipeline instead of the authors' own analysis. For this sample the table gives 100,000 to 150,000 distinct CDR3 sequences, of which around 8.5% were detected only once. Of the sample, roughly 3.3% is held by the ten largest clones.

The sample taken for sequencing was blood, either unsorted or a sorted T cell fraction (not recorded which). The clonotype comes from a male donor with ankylosing spondylitis or in good health (not recorded which). The chain is encoded by TRBV2 joined to TRBJ2-2; the D gene is perhaps TRBD1, on 6 matching bases. This receptor has the CDR3 CASRQGFTGELFF. The bases read TGTGCCAGCAGACAGGGTTTCACCGGGGAGCTGTTTTTT. Here the CDR3 is joined to the reference TRBV2 and TRBJ2-2 genes, and the full variable domain is: EPEVTQTPSHQVTQMGQEVILRCVPISNHLYFYWYRQILGQKVEFLVSFYNNEISEKSEIFDDQFSVERPDGSNFTLKIRSTKLEDSAMYFCASRQGFTGELFFGEGSRLTVL.